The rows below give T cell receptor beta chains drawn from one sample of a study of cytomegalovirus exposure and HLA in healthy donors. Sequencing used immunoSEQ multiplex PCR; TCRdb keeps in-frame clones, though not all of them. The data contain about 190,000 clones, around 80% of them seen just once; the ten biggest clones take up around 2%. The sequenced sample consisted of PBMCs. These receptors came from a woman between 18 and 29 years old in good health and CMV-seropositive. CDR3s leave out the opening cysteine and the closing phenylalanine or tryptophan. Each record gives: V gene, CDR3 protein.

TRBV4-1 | ASSQRGNEQF
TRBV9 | ASSVGLAGYNEQF
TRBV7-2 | ASSFSRETQY
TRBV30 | AWSVTGGGTEAF
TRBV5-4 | ASSDGTSKNIQY
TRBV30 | AWSQDRGDSPLH
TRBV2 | ASSGTGPSGNTIY
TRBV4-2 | ASSQYLYSSASGTDTQY
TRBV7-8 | ASSFFPRGAGTDTQY
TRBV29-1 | SVPRGQGARETQY
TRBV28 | ASSPGTANTGELF
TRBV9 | ASSVARLTDTQY
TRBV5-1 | ASSFGRGRAEAF
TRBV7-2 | ASSLRGQGDYT
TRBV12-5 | ASGFLRLAGGLYEQF
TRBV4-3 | ASSQEASSKTQY
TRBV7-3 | ASSWTGVTGELF
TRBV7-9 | ASRLGQGAVCYT
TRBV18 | ASSPTVGTGPYGYT
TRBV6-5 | ASRGGKGHLEQY
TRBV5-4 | ASSLGGAVPYEQY
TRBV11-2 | ASSLRAGGNSPLH
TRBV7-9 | AGGDRWPSSEQF
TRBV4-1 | ASSQVFLQRNSQY
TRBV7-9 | ASSSTGSTYEQY
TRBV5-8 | ASSLTSGGGIYNNEQF
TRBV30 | AWSPIEMVEAF
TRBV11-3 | ASSVRGSGSGANVLT
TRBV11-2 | ASSPQPFSRGELF